The 28 T cell receptor beta chains below all came from one sample that was sequenced in a study of OX40 agonist ivuxolimab in advanced cancers. Assay used: immunoSEQ multiplex PCR; TCRdb lists only in-frame clones, some missing. The profile shows over 70,000 clones, about 86% of them singletons. The specimen was CD4+ or CD8+ T cells sorted from blood, collected in a trial of the OX40 agonist ivuxolimab. All receptors derive from an adult with an advanced solid tumor such as melanoma, head and neck, liver or kidney cancer.

This clone has only a few counts. The chain is built from TRBV7-6 and TRBJ1-6, with D uncertain. From germline, CDR1 is SGHVS and CDR2 FNYEAQ. Trimming removed 1 base from V and 6 bases from J, with 13 bases in between. The CDR3 length is 16 residues. The chain's CDR3 is CASSLERGQVNSPLHF. The DNA for the CDR3 is TGTGCCAGCAGCTTAGAAAGAGGGCAGGTTAATTCACCCCTCCACTTT.

With regard to this clone: Other DNA sequences in the sample encode the same CDR3. The chain uses TRBV5-6 and TRBJ2-7; tentatively, D is TRBD1 (5 bases). Trimming removed 3 bases at V and 5 bases at J, with 18 bases between. CDR1 and CDR2 (germline): SGHDT, YYEEEE. The CDR3 has 15 amino acids. The CDR3 DNA follows: TGTGCCAGCAGCTCCCTTGGGCAGGGCCTGCACGAGCAGTACTTC. Translated, it gives CASSSLGQGLHEQYF.

V is TRBV5-1 and J is TRBJ1-2; D not certain. Trimming left V 0 bases short and J 0 bases short, with 12 bases between. CDR3 length: 16 residues. The V gene's germline CDR1 is SGHRS and CDR2 YFSETQ. CDR3 coding DNA: TGCGCCAGCAGCTTGGGTCGGGCTCGGGCTAACTATGGCTACACCTTC. This translates into CASSLGRARANYGYTF.

The chain is built from TRBV5-4 and TRBJ1-4; 9 bases line up with TRBD1. Germline V CDR1 and CDR2: SGHNT, YYREEE (reference sequence). V trimming: 4 bases; J trimming: 8 bases; junction bases outside the gene matches: 9. The CDR3 has 15 residues. The CDR3 spells CASSTKQGASEKLFF. CDR3 bases: TGTGCCAGCAGCACAAAACAGGGGGCGTCGGAAAAACTGTTTTTT.

This clone was recorded a few times. This rearrangement joins TRBV30 to TRBJ1-2; D is unresolved. The length of the CDR3 is 11 residues. Germline values: CDR1 GTSNPN, CDR2 SVGIG (reference sequence). V was shortened by 5 bases and J by 8 bases, with 12 bases between the two germline ends. CDR3 nucleotide sequence: TGTGCCTGGGGGCGACTCGGCGGCTACACCTTC. This translates into CAWGRLGGYTF. Full variable domain (outside the CDR3, taken from reference TRBV30 and TRBJ1-2): SQTIHQWPATLVQPVGSPLSLECTVEGTSNPNLYWYRQAAGRGLQLLFYSVGIGQISSEVPQNLSASRPQDRQFILSSKKLLLSDSGFYLCAWGRLGGYTFGSGTRLTVV.

A remark on this clone: Lacking the conserved final phenylalanine or tryptophan, this CDR3 likely reflects a read error. This chain connects TRBV30 to TRBJ1-1; weak D call: TRBD1 (5 bases). The CDR3 totals 13 residues. Germline CDR1 reads GTSNPN; CDR2 reads SVGIG (reference sequence). The V gene lost 0 bases and the J gene lost 3 bases, with 8 bases spanning the gap. This CDR3 is CAWSVRRDTEAFL. The CDR3 bases are TGTGCCTGGAGTGTACGCAGGGACACTGAAGCTTTCCTT.

The chain is built from TRBV6-5 and TRBJ2-5, with 11 bases fitting TRBD2. The ends lost 0 bases at V and 5 bases at J; junction bases unmatched: 5. CDR1 MNHEY and CDR2 SVGAGI come from the germline V gene. The CDR3 contains 16 residues. CDR3 loop: CASSYSVAGGLETQYF. Here the CDR3 DNA reads TGTGCCAGCAGTTACTCGGTAGCGGGGGGGCTGGAGACCCAGTACTTC.

In DNA form, the CDR3 reads TGCAGCGTTGAGAGTGGTGCAGACTTACTGTTCTTC. Translated: CSVESGADLLFF. The chain has TRBV29-1 and TRBJ2-1, with unresolved D. The CDR3 is 12 residues long. The V gene lost 3 bases and the J gene lost 15 bases, with 18 bases spanning the gap. CDR1 is SQVTM, CDR2 ANQGSEA, per germline.

The rearrangement uses TRBV7-6 and TRBJ2-1; D possibly matches TRBD1 or TRBD2 (6 bases each). V was clipped by 4 bases and J by 3 bases, with 10 bases between them. This CDR3 comprises 14 residues. The germline V gene encodes CDR1 SGHVS and CDR2 FNYEAQ. For the CDR3, the DNA is TGTGCCAGCAGCTGGAGGGGGGACTACAATGAGCAGTTCTTC. Its protein is CASSWRGDYNEQFF.

This clone was observed once. This chain joins TRBV6-1 and TRBJ2-7; D is unclear. The CDR3 has 14 residues. The V end lost 7 bases, the J end lost 2 bases, and 15 bases lay between the germline ends. Germline V gene sequence: CDR1 MNHNS, CDR2 SASEGT. In DNA form, the CDR3 reads TGTGCCAGCAAGGTATCGGGCAGGACCTACGAGCAGTACTTC. This translates into CASKVSGRTYEQYF.

This clone was observed a single time. The chain uses TRBV7-6 and TRBJ1-4; the match to TRBD1 covers 7 bases. V lost 5 bases to trimming and J lost 4 bases; unmatched junction nucleotides: 7. CDR1 is SGHVS, CDR2 FNYEAQ, per germline. This CDR3 is built from 15 residues. CDR3 sequence (DNA): TGTGCCAGCAGCCCAGGGGGAGGCCGTAATGAAAAACTGTTTTTT. Residues: CASSPGGGRNEKLFF.

The chain has TRBV10-1 and TRBJ1-6; 7 bases agree with TRBD1. Trimming took 0 bases from V and 10 from J; bases not matched to a gene: 6. The CDR3 is made up of 15 amino acids. Germline CDR1 WNHNN, CDR2 SYGVQD (reference sequence). The CDR3 bases are TGCGCCAGCAGTGAGTCTAGGACAGGCCCCTCACCCCTCCACTTT. Encoded protein: CASSESRTGPSPLHF.

This clone was counted once. The chain joins TRBV15 to TRBJ2-2; 9 bases are a match to TRBD1. The junction had 8 bases not matched to a gene; V was cut back by 5 bases and J by 4 bases. The CDR3 is 16 residues long. Germline CDR1 and CDR2: LNHNV and YYDKDF (reference sequence). The CDR3 protein is CATSPEGQGSTGELFF. The CDR3 DNA reads as TGTGCCACCAGCCCCGAGGGACAGGGATCCACCGGGGAGCTGTTTTTT.

The V gene is TRBV5-1, the J gene TRBJ2-3, with 9 bases lining up with TRBD2. This CDR3 is 16 amino acids long. Germline trimming cut 4 bases from V and 0 bases from J; bases unmatched to any gene: 6. Germline V CDR1 and CDR2: SGHRS, YFSETQ. The CDR3 nucleotides read TGCGCCAGCAGCAAAGGGACTAGCCTAAGCACAGATACGCAGTATTTT. Amino acid sequence: CASSKGTSLSTDTQYF.

The CDR3 DNA reads as TGTGCCAGCAGCTTACCCCAGGGGCGGCGGGCTTTCTTT. It specifies CASSLPQGRRAFF. The gene calls are TRBV7-9 and TRBJ1-1, with D maybe TRBD1 (6 bases). The germline CDR1 and CDR2 sequences are SEHNR and FQNEAQ (reference sequence). Trimming removed 2 bases from V and 11 bases from J, with 15 bases in between. The CDR3 covers 13 residues.

The chain carries TRBV18 and TRBJ2-7; possible D gene TRBD1, 5 bases. V was pared by 4 bases and J by 3 bases, with 13 bases between. The CDR3 consists of 14 residues. Germline V gene data show CDR1 as KGHSH and CDR2 as LQKENI. CDR3 sequence (DNA): TGTGCCAGCTCACGAACGACAGAGATCTACGAGCAGTACTTC. Its protein product is CASSRTTEIYEQYF.

V usage is TRBV2 and J usage is TRBJ2-3; 9 bases fit TRBD2. The CDR3 has 16 amino acids. The V and J ends lost 0 bases and 8 bases, in that order; junction bases with no gene match: 9. Germline CDR1 and CDR2: SNHLY and FYNNEI. The CDR3 nucleotides are TGTGCCAGCAGTGAAGCGTGGGCGGGGGGGCCACGTACGCAGTATTTT. As protein: CASSEAWAGGPRTQYF.

The chain has TRBV5-1 and TRBJ2-5; tentative D call: TRBD2 (6 bases). The germline V gene has CDR1 SGHRS and CDR2 YFSETQ. The ends were cut back, 4 bases at V and 1 base at J, with 11 bases in the middle. CDR3 size: 14 residues. In DNA, the CDR3 is TGCGCCAGCAGCCCCTCCGGGGGCCAAGAGACCCAGTACTTC. Its translation is CASSPSGGQETQYF.

The chain couples TRBV4-1 to TRBJ1-4, with a weak D call TRBD1 (6 bases). Germline CDR1 reads MGHRA; CDR2 reads YSYEKL. V dropped 2 bases and J dropped 5 bases, with 21 bases sitting between them. The CDR3 consists of 18 residues. The chain's CDR3 is CASSQRINSGGPNEKLFF. The CDR3 nucleotides are TGCGCCAGCAGCCAAAGGATCAATTCGGGGGGGCCCAATGAAAAACTGTTTTTT.

The V gene is TRBV7-2, the J gene TRBJ2-3, with a tentative D call TRBD2 (6 bases). Trimming removed 2 bases at V and 2 bases at J, with 8 bases between. The V gene's germline CDR1 is SGHTA and CDR2 FQGNSA. This CDR3 contains 14 residues. This CDR3 is CASSLRRDTDTQYF. The DNA of the CDR3 is TGTGCCAGCAGCTTACGGCGGGACACAGATACGCAGTATTTT.

Here the CDR3 reads CASSGDREIQPQHF. Here the CDR3 DNA reads TGTGCCAGCAGTGGGGACAGGGAGATTCAGCCCCAGCATTTT. V usage is TRBV6-1 and J usage is TRBJ1-5, with 9 positions matching TRBD1. V lost 4 bases to trimming and J lost 6 bases; unmatched junction nucleotides: 4. This CDR3 has 14 residues. Per the germline V gene, CDR1 is MNHNS and CDR2 is SASEGT.

The genes are TRBV28 and TRBJ2-1; 15 bases align to TRBD2. Germline V gene lookup returns CDR1 MDHEN and CDR2 SYDVKM. Trimming at V came to 9 bases and at J to 0 bases, leaving 6 bases not matched to a gene. CDR3 size: 17 residues. The CDR3 DNA sequence: TGTGCCAGTAAGGGACTAGCGGGGGGCAGCTCCTACAATGAGCAGTTCTTC. Its protein product is CASKGLAGGSSYNEQFF.

The gene calls are TRBV7-3 and TRBJ2-6; D not certain. The ends were cut back, 2 bases at V and 2 bases at J, with 7 bases in the middle. This CDR3 is built from 15 residues. Looked up from germline, CDR1 is SGHTA and CDR2 is FQGTGA. The CDR3 region is CASSLAVTGANVLTF. In nucleotides, the CDR3 is TGTGCCAGCAGCTTAGCCGTGACTGGGGCCAACGTCCTGACTTTC.

The genes are TRBV28 and TRBJ2-6, with 7 bases identical to TRBD1. This CDR3 region has 15 residues. Germline V lookup: CDR1 MDHEN, CDR2 SYDVKM. The V gene end was trimmed by 7 bases and the J gene end by 2 bases; junction bases not matched to a gene: 5. CDR3 region: CASTKTGAGANVLTF. Written as DNA, the CDR3 is TGTGCCAGCACCAAAACAGGGGCTGGGGCCAACGTCCTGACTTTC.

This clone was seen repeatedly, ten times or more. The chain couples TRBV30 to TRBJ1-1; D unclear. The germline CDR1 and CDR2 sequences are GTSNPN and SVGIG (reference sequence). The CDR3 has 14 residues. V lost 2 bases to trimming and J lost 1 base, with 11 bases between them. CDR3 nucleotides: TGTGCCTGGAGTTCCTTAGGGAGGAACACTGAAGCTTTCTTT. Amino acid sequence: CAWSSLGRNTEAFF.

The chain links TRBV7-8 to TRBJ2-1, with D uncertain. The CDR3 spans 14 residues. The germline gives CDR1 SGHVS, CDR2 FQNEAQ. V dropped 5 bases and J dropped 4 bases, with 12 bases sitting between them. Here the CDR3 reads CASSRKDGYNEQFF. In nucleotides, the CDR3 is TGTGCCAGCAGCCGAAAGGACGGTTACAATGAGCAGTTCTTC. Variable domain in full (rest from reference TRBV7-8 and TRBJ2-1): GAGVSQSPRYKVAKRGQDVALRCDPISGHVSLFWYQQALGQGPEFLTYFQNEAQLDKSGLPSDRFFAERPEGSVSTLKIQRTQQEDSAVYLCASSRKDGYNEQFFGPGTRLTVL.

This chain joins TRBV6-6 and TRBJ2-1, with a weak D call TRBD2 (5 bases). The germline gives CDR1 MNHNY, CDR2 SVGAGI (reference sequence). This CDR3 is 15 amino acids long. The ends were cut back, 7 bases at V and 2 bases at J, with 15 bases in the middle. CDR3 sequence reads: CASIYQIAPYNEQFF. For the CDR3, the DNA is TGTGCCAGCATATATCAGATAGCGCCCTACAATGAGCAGTTCTTC.

V usage is TRBV15 and J usage is TRBJ2-3, with D possibly matching TRBD2 (6 bases). This CDR3 region has 15 residues. CDR1 is LNHNV and CDR2 is YYDKDF in the germline V gene (reference sequence). With 4 bases removed from V and 0 bases from J, the gap between germline ends came to 11 bases. The CDR3 sequence: CATSKAGTSTDTQYF. The CDR3 coding sequence is TGTGCCACCAGCAAGGCCGGGACTAGCACAGATACGCAGTATTTT.